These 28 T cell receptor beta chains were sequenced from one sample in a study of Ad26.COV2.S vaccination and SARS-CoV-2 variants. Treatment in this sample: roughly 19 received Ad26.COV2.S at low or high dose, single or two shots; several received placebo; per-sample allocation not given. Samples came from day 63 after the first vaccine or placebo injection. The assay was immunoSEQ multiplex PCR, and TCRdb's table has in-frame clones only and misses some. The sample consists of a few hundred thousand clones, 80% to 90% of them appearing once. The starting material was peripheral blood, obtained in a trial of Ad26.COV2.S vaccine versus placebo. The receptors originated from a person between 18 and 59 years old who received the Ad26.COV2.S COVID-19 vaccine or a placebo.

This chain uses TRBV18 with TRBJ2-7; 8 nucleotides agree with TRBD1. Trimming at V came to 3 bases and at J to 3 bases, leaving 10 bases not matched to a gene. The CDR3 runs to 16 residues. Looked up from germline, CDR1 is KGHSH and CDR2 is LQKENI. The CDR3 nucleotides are TGTGCCAGCTCACCGAAACAGGGGGTAATTGGCTACGAGCAGTACTTC. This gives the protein CASSPKQGVIGYEQYF.

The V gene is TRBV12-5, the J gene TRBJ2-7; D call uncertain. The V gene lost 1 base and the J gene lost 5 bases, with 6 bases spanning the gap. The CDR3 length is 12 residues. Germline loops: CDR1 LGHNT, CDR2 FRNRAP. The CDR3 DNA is TGTGCTAGTGGTTTGGACACCAACGAGCAGTACTTC. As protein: CASGLDTNEQYF.

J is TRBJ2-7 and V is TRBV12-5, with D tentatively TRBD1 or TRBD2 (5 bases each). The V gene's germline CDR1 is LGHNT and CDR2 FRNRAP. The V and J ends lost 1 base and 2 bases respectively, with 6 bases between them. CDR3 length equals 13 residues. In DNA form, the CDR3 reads TGTGCTAGTGGTTTGGGAGGGGCCTACGAGCAGTACTTC. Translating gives CASGLGGAYEQYF.

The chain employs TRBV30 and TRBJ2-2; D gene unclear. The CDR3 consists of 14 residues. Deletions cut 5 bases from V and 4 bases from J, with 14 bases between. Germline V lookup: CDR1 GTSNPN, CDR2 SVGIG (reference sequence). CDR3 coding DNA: TGTGCCTGGGCCCTGGGCCGTATCACCGGGGAGCTGTTTTTT. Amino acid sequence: CAWALGRITGELFF.

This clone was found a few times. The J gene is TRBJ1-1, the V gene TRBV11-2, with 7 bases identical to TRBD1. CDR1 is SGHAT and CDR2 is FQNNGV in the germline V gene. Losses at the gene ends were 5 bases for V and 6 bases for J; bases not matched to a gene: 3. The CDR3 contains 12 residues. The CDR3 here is CASSPTGAEAFF. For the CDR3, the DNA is TGTGCCAGCAGCCCCACAGGGGCTGAAGCTTTCTTT. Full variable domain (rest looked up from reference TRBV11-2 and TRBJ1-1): EAGVAQSPRYKIIEKRQSVAFWCNPISGHATLYWYQQILGQGPKLLIQFQNNGVVDDSQLPKDRFSAERLKGVDSTLKIQPAKLEDSAVYLCASSPTGAEAFFGQGTRLTVV.

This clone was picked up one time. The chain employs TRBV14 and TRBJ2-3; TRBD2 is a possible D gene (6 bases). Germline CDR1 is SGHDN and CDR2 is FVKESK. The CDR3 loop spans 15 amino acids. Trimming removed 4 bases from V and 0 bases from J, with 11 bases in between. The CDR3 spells CASSLSGSSTDTQYF. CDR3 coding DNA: TGTGCCAGCAGCCTTAGCGGTTCTAGCACAGATACGCAGTATTTT.

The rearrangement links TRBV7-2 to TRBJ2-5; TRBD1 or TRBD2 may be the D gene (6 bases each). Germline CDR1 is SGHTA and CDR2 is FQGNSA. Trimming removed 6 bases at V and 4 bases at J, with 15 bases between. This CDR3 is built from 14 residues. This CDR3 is CASRGRGARETQYF. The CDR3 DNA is TGTGCCAGCAGGGGAAGGGGGGCCCGAGAGACCCAGTACTTC.

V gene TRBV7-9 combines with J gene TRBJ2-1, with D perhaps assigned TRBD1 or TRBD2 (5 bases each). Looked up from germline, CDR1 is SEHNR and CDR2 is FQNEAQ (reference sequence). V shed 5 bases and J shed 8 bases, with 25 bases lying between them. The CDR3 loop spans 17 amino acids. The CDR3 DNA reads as TGTGCCAGCAGCCAAGAGGCAAGGGGACCCAGACGCGATGAGCAGTTCTTC. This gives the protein CASSQEARGPRRDEQFF.

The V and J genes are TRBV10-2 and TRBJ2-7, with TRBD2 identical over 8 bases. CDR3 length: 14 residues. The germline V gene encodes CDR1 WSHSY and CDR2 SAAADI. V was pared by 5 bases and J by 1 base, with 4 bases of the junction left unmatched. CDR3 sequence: CASSRSGSSYEQYF. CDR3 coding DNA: TGCGCCAGCAGTCGCAGCGGGAGTTCCTACGAGCAGTACTTC.

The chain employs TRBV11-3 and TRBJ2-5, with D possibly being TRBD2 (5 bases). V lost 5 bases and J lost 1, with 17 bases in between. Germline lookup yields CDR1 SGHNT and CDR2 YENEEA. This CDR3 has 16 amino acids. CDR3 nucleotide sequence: TGTGCCAGCAGCCGGGCTCGCGGGCATGCCCAAGAGACCCAGTACTTC. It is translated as CASSRARGHAQETQYF.

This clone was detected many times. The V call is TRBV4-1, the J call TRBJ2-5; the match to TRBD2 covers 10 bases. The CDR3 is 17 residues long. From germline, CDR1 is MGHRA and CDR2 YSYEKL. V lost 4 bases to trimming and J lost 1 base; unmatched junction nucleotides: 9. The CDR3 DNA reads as TGCGCCAGCAGCCCCGAGGGACTAGCGACCTTCCAAGAGACCCAGTACTTC. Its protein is CASSPEGLATFQETQYF.

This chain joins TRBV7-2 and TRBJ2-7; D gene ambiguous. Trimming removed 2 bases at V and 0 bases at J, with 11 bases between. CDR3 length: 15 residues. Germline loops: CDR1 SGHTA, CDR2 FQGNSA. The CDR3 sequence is CASSLSLLSSYEQYF. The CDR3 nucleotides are TGTGCCAGCAGCTTATCTCTACTCAGCTCCTACGAGCAGTACTTC.

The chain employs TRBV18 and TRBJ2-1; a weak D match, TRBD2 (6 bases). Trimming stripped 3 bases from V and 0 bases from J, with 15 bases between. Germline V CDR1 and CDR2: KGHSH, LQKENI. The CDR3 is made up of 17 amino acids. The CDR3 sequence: CASSPQLASSSYNEQFF. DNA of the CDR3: TGTGCCAGCTCACCCCAACTAGCCTCGAGCTCCTACAATGAGCAGTTCTTC.

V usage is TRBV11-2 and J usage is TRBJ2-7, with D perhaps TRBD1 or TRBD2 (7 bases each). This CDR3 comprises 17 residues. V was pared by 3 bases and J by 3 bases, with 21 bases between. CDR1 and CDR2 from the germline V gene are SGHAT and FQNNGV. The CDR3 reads CASSFALRGGSFYEQYF. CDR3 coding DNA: TGTGCCAGCAGCTTCGCCCTCAGGGGGGGGTCCTTCTACGAGCAGTACTTC.

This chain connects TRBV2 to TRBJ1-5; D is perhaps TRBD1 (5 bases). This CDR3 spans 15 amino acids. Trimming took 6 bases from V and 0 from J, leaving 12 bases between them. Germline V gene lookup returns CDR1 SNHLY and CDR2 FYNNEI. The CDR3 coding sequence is TGTGCCAGCAGGGGGGACGGGACTAGCAATCAGCCCCAGCATTTT. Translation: CASRGDGTSNQPQHF.

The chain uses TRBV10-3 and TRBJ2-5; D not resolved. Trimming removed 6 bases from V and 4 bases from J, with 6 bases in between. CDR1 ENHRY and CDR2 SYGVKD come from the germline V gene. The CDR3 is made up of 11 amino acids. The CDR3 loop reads CAISSRETQYF. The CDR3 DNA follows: TGTGCCATCAGCTCTAGAGAGACCCAGTACTTC.

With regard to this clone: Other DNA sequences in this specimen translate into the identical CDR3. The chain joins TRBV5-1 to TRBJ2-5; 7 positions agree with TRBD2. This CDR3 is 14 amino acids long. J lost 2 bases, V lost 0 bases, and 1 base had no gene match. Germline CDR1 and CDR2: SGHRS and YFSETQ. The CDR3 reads CASSLAGGQETQYF. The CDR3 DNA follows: TGCGCCAGCAGCTTGGCCGGGGGGCAAGAGACCCAGTACTTC.

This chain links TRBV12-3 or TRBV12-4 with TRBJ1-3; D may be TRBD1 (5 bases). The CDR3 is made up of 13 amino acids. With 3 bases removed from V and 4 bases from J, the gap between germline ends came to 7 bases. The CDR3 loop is CASSFRQGNTIYF. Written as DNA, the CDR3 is TGTGCCAGCAGTTTTCGACAGGGAAACACCATATATTTT.

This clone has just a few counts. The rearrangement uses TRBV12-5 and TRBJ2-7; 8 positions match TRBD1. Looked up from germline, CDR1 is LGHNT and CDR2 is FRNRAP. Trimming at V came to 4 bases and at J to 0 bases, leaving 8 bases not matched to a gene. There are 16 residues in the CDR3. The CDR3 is CASGSGWTGSSYEQYF. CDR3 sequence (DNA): TGTGCTAGTGGTTCGGGGTGGACAGGGAGCTCCTACGAGCAGTACTTC.

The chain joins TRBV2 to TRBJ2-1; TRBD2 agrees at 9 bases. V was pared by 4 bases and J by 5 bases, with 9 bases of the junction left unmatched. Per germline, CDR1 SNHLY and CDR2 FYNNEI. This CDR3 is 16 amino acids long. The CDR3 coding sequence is TGTGCCAGCAGTGGGATAGGCGGGGGGGCCCACAATGAGCAGTTCTTC. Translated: CASSGIGGGAHNEQFF.

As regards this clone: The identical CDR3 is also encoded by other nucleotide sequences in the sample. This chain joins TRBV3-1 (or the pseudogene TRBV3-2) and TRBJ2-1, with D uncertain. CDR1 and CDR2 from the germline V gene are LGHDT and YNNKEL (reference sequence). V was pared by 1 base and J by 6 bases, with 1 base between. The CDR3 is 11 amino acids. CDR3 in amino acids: CASSQANEQFF. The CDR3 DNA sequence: TGTGCCAGCAGCCAAGCCAATGAGCAGTTCTTC.

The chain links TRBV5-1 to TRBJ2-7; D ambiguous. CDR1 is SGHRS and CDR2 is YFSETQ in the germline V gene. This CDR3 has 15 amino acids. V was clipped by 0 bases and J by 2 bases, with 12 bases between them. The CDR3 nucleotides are TGCGCCAGCAGCTTGGTTCCTGGGGTGACCTACGAGCAGTACTTC. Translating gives CASSLVPGVTYEQYF.

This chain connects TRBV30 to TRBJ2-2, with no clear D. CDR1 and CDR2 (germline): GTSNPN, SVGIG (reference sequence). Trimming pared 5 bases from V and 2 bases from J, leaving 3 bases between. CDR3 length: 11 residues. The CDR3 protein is CAWDNTGELFF. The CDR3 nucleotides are TGTGCCTGGGACAACACCGGGGAGCTGTTTTTT.

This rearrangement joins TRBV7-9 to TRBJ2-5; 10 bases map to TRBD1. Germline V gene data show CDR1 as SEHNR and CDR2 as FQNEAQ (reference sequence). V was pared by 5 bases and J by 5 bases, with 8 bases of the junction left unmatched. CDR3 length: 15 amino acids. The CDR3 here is CASSTGQGEWETQYF. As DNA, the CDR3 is TGTGCCAGCAGCACCGGACAGGGGGAGTGGGAGACCCAGTACTTC.

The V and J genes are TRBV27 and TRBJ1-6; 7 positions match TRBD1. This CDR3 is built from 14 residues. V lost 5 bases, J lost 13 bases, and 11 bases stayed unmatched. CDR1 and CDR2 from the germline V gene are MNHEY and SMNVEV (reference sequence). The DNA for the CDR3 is TGTGCCAGCAGTCCATCGATGGAGGGGGCGCCCCTCCACTTT. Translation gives CASSPSMEGAPLHF.

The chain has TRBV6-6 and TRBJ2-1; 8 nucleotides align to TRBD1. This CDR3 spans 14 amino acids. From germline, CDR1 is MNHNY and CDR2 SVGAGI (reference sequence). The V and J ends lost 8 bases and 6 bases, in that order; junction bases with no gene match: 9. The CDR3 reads CASSDKTGGNEQFF. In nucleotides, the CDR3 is TGTGCCAGCTCGGACAAAACAGGGGGCAATGAGCAGTTCTTC.

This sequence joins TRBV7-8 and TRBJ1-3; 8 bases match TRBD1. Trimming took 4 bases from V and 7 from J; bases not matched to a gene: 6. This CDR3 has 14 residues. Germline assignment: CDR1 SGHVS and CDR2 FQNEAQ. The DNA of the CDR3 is TGTGCCAGCAGCTCGTGGACAGGGAGCAACACCATATATTTT. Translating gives CASSSWTGSNTIYF.

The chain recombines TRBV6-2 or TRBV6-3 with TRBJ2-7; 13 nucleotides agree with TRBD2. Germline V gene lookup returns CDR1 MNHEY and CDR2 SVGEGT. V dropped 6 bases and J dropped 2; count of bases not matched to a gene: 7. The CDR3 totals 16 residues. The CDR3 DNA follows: TGTGCCAGCAGCCCCCTCGGACTAGCGGGGGCCTACGAGCAGTACTTC. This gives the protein CASSPLGLAGAYEQYF.